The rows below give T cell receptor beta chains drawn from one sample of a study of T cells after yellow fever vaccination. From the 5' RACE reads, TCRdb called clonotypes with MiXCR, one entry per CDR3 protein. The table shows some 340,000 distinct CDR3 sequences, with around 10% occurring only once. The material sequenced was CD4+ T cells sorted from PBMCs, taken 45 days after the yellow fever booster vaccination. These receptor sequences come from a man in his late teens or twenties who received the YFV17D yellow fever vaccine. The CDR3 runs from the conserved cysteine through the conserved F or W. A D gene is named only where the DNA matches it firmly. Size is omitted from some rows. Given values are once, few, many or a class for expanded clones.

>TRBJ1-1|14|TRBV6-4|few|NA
TGTGCCAGCAGACCGGACATCGCGAACACTGAAGCTTTCTTT
CASRPDIANTEAFF
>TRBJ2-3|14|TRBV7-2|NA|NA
TGTGCCAGCAGCTTAAGGGTAACCACAGATACGCAGTATTTT
CASSLRVTTDTQYF
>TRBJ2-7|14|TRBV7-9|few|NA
TGTGCCAGCAGCTTAGGAGGGGATCGGTACGAGCAGTACTTC
CASSLGGDRYEQYF
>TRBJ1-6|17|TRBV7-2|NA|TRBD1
TGTGCCAGCAGCTTATCGCGGGGACAGATATATAATTCACCCCTCCACTTT
CASSLSRGQIYNSPLHF
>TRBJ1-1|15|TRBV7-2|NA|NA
TGTGCCAGCAGCCTCCCCCGGGCGGGATACACTGAAGCTTTCTTT
CASSLPRAGYTEAFF
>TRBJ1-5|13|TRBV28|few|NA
TGTGCCAGCACCTCCCGTGGGAGGCAGCCCCAGCATTTT
CASTSRGRQPQHF
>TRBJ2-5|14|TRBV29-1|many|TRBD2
TGCAGCGCTGGGACTAGCCCGACGGTGGAGACCCAGTACTTC
CSAGTSPTVETQYF
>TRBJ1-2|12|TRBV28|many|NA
TGTGCCAGCAGACAACCGGGACACGGCTACACCTTC
CASRQPGHGYTF
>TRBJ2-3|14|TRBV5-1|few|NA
TGCGCCAGCAGCTACAGACTAGACACAGATACGCAGTATTTT
CASSYRLDTDTQYF
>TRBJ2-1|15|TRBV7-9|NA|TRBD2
TGTGCCAGCAGCTTAGGGGCTAGCGGGGGTGGTGAGCAGTTCTTC
CASSLGASGGGEQFF
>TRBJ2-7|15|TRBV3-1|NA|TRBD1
TGTGCCAGCAGCCTTTCTCGGACAGGGACCTACGAGCAGTACTTC
CASSLSRTGTYEQYF
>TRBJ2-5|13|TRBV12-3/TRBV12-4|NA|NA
TGTGCCAGCAGCGTCGGGACAACAAAGACCCAGTACTTC
CASSVGTTKTQYF
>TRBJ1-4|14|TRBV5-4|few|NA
TGTGCCAGCAGCCCCTCAGGCCTTAGTGAAAAACTGTTTTTT
CASSPSGLSEKLFF
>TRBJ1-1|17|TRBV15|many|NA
TGTGCCACCAGCAGAGCGTTAATATTGGACCGTGACACTGAAGCTTTCTTT
CATSRALILDRDTEAFF
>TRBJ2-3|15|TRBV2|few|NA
TGTGCCACACACCTTGACGCCACCTACACAGATACGCAGTATTTT
CATHLDATYTDTQYF
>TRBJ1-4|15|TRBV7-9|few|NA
TGTGCCAGCAGCTTAGGGTTTGCAACTAATGAAAAACTGTTTTTT
CASSLGFATNEKLFF
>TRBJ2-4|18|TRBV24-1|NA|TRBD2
TGTGCCACCAGTGATTCGCGTAACCAGCGGGGGGGCCTGTACATTCAGTACTTC
CATSDSRNQRGGLYIQYF
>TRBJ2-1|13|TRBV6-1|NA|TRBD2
TGTGCCACCGAGCGGGGGGCCTACAATGAGCAGTTCTTC
CATERGAYNEQFF
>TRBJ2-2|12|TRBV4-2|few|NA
TGTGCCAGCAGCCGACCAACCGGGGAGCTGTTTTTT
CASSRPTGELFF
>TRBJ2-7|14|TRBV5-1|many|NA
TGCGCCAGCAGCTTGGATCCAGGAGCCTACGAGCAGTACTTC
CASSLDPGAYEQYF
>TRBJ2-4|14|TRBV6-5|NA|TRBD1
TGTGCCAGCAGTGTACAGGGGGCCAAAAACATTCAGTACTTC
CASSVQGAKNIQYF
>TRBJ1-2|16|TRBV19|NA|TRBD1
TGTGCCAGTAGTATTGGTTCGGGGACAGTGAACTATGGCTACACCTTC
CASSIGSGTVNYGYTF
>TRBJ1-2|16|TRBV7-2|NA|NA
TGTGCCAGCAGCCCCGGGACTGGACTGGGCAACTATGGCTACACCTTC
CASSPGTGLGNYGYTF
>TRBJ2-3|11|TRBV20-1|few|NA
TGCAGTGCGGTACAGGGAGACACGCAGTATTTT
CSAVQGDTQYF
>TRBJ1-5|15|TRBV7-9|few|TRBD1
TGTGCCAGCAGCCGTACAGGGGGCGAGGGTCAGCCCCAGCATTTT
CASSRTGGEGQPQHF
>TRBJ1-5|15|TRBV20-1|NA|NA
TGCAGTGCTAGAACAAGGGGTCAGACAGGTCAGCCCCAGCATTTT
CSARTRGQTGQPQHF
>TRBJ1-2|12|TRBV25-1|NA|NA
TGTGCCAGCGGTCTCGGGGGCGCGAGCTACACCTTC
CASGLGGASYTF
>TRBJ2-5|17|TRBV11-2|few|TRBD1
TGTGCCAGCAGCCCATTCCGGGACAGTCAATCCCGGGAGACCCAGTACTTC
CASSPFRDSQSRETQYF
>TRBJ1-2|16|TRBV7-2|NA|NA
TGTGCCAGCAGCTCGCCTAGCAGGGGATGGGGGTATGGCTACACCTTC
CASSSPSRGWGYGYTF
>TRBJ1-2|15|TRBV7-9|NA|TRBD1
TGTGCCAGCAGCTTAGCCGAGACAGGGTCCCTTGGCTACACCTTC
CASSLAETGSLGYTF
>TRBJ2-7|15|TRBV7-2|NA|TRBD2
TGTGCCAGCAGCTTGGAGCGGGGGGGCGAGTACGAGCAGTACTTC
CASSLERGGEYEQYF
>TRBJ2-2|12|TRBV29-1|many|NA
TGCAGTAGCGCCCCTAACACCGGGGAGCTGTTTTTT
CSSAPNTGELFF
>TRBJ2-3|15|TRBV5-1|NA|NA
TGCGCCAGCAGCCCCGAGAGGGCTAGCACAGATACGCAGTATTTT
CASSPERASTDTQYF
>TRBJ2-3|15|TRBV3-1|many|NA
TGTGCCACCCAGAAGGGACGATGGGGCACAGATACGCAGTATTTT
CATQKGRWGTDTQYF
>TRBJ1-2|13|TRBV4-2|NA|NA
TGTGCCAGCAGCCAAGACCAAAACTATGGCTACACCTTC
CASSQDQNYGYTF
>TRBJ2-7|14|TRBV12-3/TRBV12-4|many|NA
TGTGCCAGCAGTTTGGGCAGGTCAGACTACGAGCAGTACTTC
CASSLGRSDYEQYF
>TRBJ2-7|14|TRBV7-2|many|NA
TGTGCCAGCAGCCCGGCAGGAAGCTCCTACGAGCAGTACTTC
CASSPAGSSYEQYF
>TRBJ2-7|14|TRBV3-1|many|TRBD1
TGTGCCAGCAACTTCCGGGACAGGGGCAACGAGCAGTACTTC
CASNFRDRGNEQYF
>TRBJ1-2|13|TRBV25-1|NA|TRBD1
TGTGCCAGTGGGACAGGGGGTACCTATGGCTACACCTTC
CASGTGGTYGYTF
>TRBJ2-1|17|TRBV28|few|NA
TGTGCCAGCAGTTTAATTGTCGCGGGGAGCTCCTACAATGAGCAGTTCTTC
CASSLIVAGSSYNEQFF
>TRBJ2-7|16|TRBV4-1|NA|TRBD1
TGCGCCAGCAGCCAATACAGGGGGATCAGCTCCTACGAGCAGTACTTC
CASSQYRGISSYEQYF
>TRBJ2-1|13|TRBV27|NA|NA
TGTGCCAGCAGTTTGACTTGGTACAATGAGCAGTTCTTC
CASSLTWYNEQFF
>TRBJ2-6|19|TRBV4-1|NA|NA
TGCGCCAGCAGCCTTAGGGCTCCAGGGGTCGACTCTGGGGCCAACGTCCTGACTTTC
CASSLRAPGVDSGANVLTF
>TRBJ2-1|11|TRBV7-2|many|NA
TGTGCCAGCAGCCAACTTGGTGAGCAGTTCTTC
CASSQLGEQFF
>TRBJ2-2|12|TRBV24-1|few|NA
TGTGCCACCACTTCGAACACCGGGGAGCTGTTTTTT
CATTSNTGELFF
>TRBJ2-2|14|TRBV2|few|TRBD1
TGTGCCGGAGGGACAGGGAGGAACACCGGGGAGCTGTTTTTT
CAGGTGRNTGELFF